This T cell receptor beta chain derives from a study of glioma-infiltrating T cells. This clonotype showed up many times. Its antigen is currently unknown. Using RNA template, CDR3s of TCR alpha and beta were amplified with iRepertoire arm-PCR. Tissue mRNA or PBMC total RNA, roughly 100-400 ng, went into one-step reverse transcription and amplification. Each CDR3 protein gets one entry after TCRdb re-called the multiplex PCR reads with MiXCR. Altogether over 70,000 distinct CDR3 sequences are present, under 30% being singletons, with the ten largest covering approximately 6.7%. The CDR3 covers 15 residues. The V and J ends lost 0 bases and 0 bases respectively, with 9 bases between them. CDR1 and CDR2 from the germline V gene are KGHSH and LQKENI. Broader study findings: Above-expected tissue-blood divergence occurred in all gliomas, most in low-grade ones. Very few CDR3 sequences were shared between tissue and blood.

The specimen was glioma tissue, nonneoplastic brain tissue, or PBMCs (not recorded which). This chain connects TRBV18 to TRBJ2-7; possible D gene TRBD1, 6 bases. The clonotype comes from a human donor with low-grade glioma or glioblastoma, undergoing nonglioma brain surgery, or in good health (not recorded which). The chain's CDR3 is CASSPPTGTSYEQYF. As DNA, the CDR3 is TGTGCCAGCTCACCACCCACAGGGACCTCCTACGAGCAGTACTTC.